Below, one T cell receptor beta chain is given with its context. These data belong to a study of blood T cell repertoires in COVID-19. Study information: Specimens from acute and convalescent COVID-19 originated in the United States, Italy and Spain. The cDNA or gDNA used as material had been derived from T cells, B-cell-depleted T cells, or PBMCs.

Authors' analysis steps: Reference gene primers were amplified, and this amplification served to estimate nucleated cell counts. Profiling relied on immunoSEQ multiplex PCR, and the TCRdb table lists in-frame clones only, not all of them. That table supplies the V and J calls and clone size; D and trimming were determined from the DNA. The repertoire holds about 100,000 clones, with 81% as singletons. Deletions cut 5 bases from V and 5 bases from J, with 15 bases between. CDR3 length equals 14 residues. The germline CDR1 and CDR2 sequences are MDHEN and SYDVKM. The sample was peripheral blood. The genes are TRBV28 and TRBJ1-1; TRBD1 might be the D (6 bases). This receptor was identified in a man between 60 and 75 years old with acute or convalescent COVID-19. In nucleotides, the CDR3 is TGTGCCAGCAGTAAGTCAGGGGTGAGGACTGAAGCTTTCTTT. It specifies CASSKSGVRTEAFF. Looking up the rest from reference TRBV28 and TRBJ1-1 gives the full variable domain: DVKVTQSSRYLVKRTGEKVFLECVQDMDHENMFWYRQDPGLGLRLIYFSYDVKMKEKGDIPEGYSVSREKKERFSLILESASTNQTSMYLCASSKSGVRTEAFFGQGTRLTVV.